There are many counts of the clone carrying this T cell receptor beta chain. This specimen belongs to a study of T cells in Graves' hyperthyroidism and ophthalmopathy. RNA transcripts provided the source from which TCR beta CDR3 regions were amplified. Using the HTBI primer set, a first-round RT-PCR was run on the TCR CDR3. MiXCR, applied by TCRdb to the multiplex PCR reads, yields one record per CDR3 protein. The table has 400,000 to 600,000 distinct CDR3 sequences, less than 25% seen once; the top ten hold approximately 25%. An absence of ophthalmopathy progression within 18 months meant stable Graves' hyperthyroidism. This CDR3 has 17 residues. V gave up 4 bases and J gave up 4 bases; unmatched junction bases: 10. Germline values: CDR1 SGDLS, CDR2 YYNGEE.

This chain links TRBV9 with TRBJ2-6; TRBD1 aligns across 8 bases. The material sequenced was blood. The receptor was isolated from a man aged 18 to 30 with Graves' hyperthyroidism. The CDR3 reads CASSIQTGGSGANVLTF. Here the CDR3 DNA reads TGTGCCAGCAGCATTCAAACAGGGGGATCCGGGGCCAACGTCCTGACTTTC.